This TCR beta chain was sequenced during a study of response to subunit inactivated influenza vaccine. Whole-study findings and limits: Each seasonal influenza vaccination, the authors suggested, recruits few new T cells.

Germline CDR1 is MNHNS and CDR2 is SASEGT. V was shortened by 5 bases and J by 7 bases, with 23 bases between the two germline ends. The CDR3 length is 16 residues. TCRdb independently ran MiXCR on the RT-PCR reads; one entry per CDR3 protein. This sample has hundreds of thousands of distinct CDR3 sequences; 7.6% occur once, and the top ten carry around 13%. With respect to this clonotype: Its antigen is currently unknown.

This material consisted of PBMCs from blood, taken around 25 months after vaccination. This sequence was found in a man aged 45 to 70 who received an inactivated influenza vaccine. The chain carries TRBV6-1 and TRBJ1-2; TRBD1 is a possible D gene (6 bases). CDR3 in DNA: TGTGCCAGCAGTCAACGACAAGATTCAGGGGTGGGTGGCTACACCTTC. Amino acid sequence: CASSQRQDSGVGGYTF.